The rows below give T cell receptor beta chains drawn from one sample of a study of blood T cell repertoires in COVID-19. Assay: immunoSEQ multiplex PCR; the TCRdb copy retains only in-frame clones and omits some. Altogether over 70,000 clones are present, approximately 86% being singletons, with the ten largest covering roughly a sixth. Sequencing was performed on peripheral blood. The receptors here all came from a human donor in a cohort sampled during active COVID-19. The CDR3 runs from the conserved cysteine through the conserved F or W. A D gene is named only where the DNA matches it firmly. Not every row has a clone size; where given, it reads once, few, many or a size class.

DNA	CDR3	size	V	J	D
TGTGCCAGCAGCTCCACGGGGGGAGGCCCCGGGCCCCAGCATTTT	CASSSTGGGPGPQHF	few	TRBV7-2	TRBJ1-5	.
TGTGCCAGCAGCTTAGTTTTAAGAGGACAGGGGATTGAAGCTTTCTTT	CASSLVLRGQGIEAFF	.	TRBV11-2	TRBJ1-1	TRBD1
TGTGCCACGCCTCCGGGCGGGTTCGGAAACACCATATATTTT	CATPPGGFGNTIYF	.	TRBV24-1	TRBJ1-3	.
TGTGCCAGCAGTCAGGGATCCTACAATGAGCAGTTCTTC	CASSQGSYNEQFF	.	TRBV12-3/TRBV12-4	TRBJ2-1	.
TGCAGCGTTGCTGTCGGAAGGGGCGAGCAGTACTTC	CSVAVGRGEQYF	.	TRBV29-1	TRBJ2-7	.
TGTGCCAGTAGTATGACTAGCGGGAGATCTGAGACCCAGTACTTC	CASSMTSGRSETQYF	.	TRBV19	TRBJ2-5	TRBD2
TGCGCCAGCAGCACCCTAGCGGGGACCTACAATGAGCAGTTCTTC	CASSTLAGTYNEQFF	.	TRBV5-1	TRBJ2-1	TRBD2
TGTGCCAGCAGCTTGGAAGTCGGCGGGAGACTTGATAATGAGCAGTTCTTC	CASSLEVGGRLDNEQFF	once	TRBV5-4	TRBJ2-1	TRBD2
TGTGCCAGCAGCTTGAGAGAAGATACGCAGTATTTT	CASSLREDTQYF	.	TRBV9	TRBJ2-3	.
TGTGCCAGCAGCGAGAGGGGGGGCCCGAACACTGAAGCTTTCTTT	CASSERGGPNTEAFF	.	TRBV9	TRBJ1-1	.
TGTGCCAGCAGCGTGGGACAGGGGGTGTACGAGCAGTACTTC	CASSVGQGVYEQYF	.	TRBV9	TRBJ2-7	TRBD1
TGTGCCAGCAGTTGGAGCGGGGGGTTCTCCTACAATGAGCAGTTCTTC	CASSWSGGFSYNEQFF	.	TRBV2	TRBJ2-1	TRBD2
TGTGCCAGCAGCGATGGAGCCGTTCAGGGGGCCTCCTATAATTCACCCCTCCACTTT	CASSDGAVQGASYNSPLHF	once	TRBV5-8	TRBJ1-6	TRBD1
TGTGCCAGCAGCCAAGATCATTCGGGGAATTCACCCCTCCACTTT	CASSQDHSGNSPLHF	.	TRBV14	TRBJ1-6	.
TGCGCCAGCAGCCAAGAACCTAGCTCCTACGAGCAGTACTTC	CASSQEPSSYEQYF	.	TRBV4-1	TRBJ2-7	.
TGTGCCAGCAGTGAAGGGAACAGGGCTTTAGGCTACGAGCAGTACTTC	CASSEGNRALGYEQYF	.	TRBV6-1	TRBJ2-7	.
TGCGCCAGCAGCACGGACAGGGGTAATGAAAAACTGTTTTTT	CASSTDRGNEKLFF	once	TRBV5-1	TRBJ1-4	TRBD1
TGCGCCAGCAGCTTTGGGCAGAACTACGAGCAGTACTTC	CASSFGQNYEQYF	.	TRBV5-1	TRBJ2-7	.
TGTGCCAGCAGCGGGTCACACCAGGGCACTGAAGCTTTCTTT	CASSGSHQGTEAFF	.	TRBV9	TRBJ1-1	.
TGTGCCAGCCGAGAGGCCGGGGTTAGGAATGAGCAGTTCTTC	CASREAGVRNEQFF	.	TRBV6-5	TRBJ2-1	.
TGTGCCTGGAGTGTACTCGGGGGAACTGGAAACACCATATATTTT	CAWSVLGGTGNTIYF	.	TRBV30	TRBJ1-3	.
TGCGCCAGCAGCCAGTGGACAGCTAACACTGAAGCTTTCTTT	CASSQWTANTEAFF	.	TRBV4-1	TRBJ1-1	.
TGCGCCAGCAGCTTGGGACAGGGCTCTGGGGCCAACGTCCTGACTTTC	CASSLGQGSGANVLTF	once	TRBV5-1	TRBJ2-6	TRBD1
TGTGCCAGCAGCCAAAACGGACAGGGCCCTGGAAACACCATATATTTT	CASSQNGQGPGNTIYF	.	TRBV3-1/TRBV3-2	TRBJ1-3	TRBD1
TGTGCCGGGGAGGACACGAACACCGGGGAGCTGTTTTTT	CAGEDTNTGELFF	.	TRBV19	TRBJ2-2	.
TGTGCCAGTAGTATCGGACAGGGAATGGGTGGCTACACCTTC	CASSIGQGMGGYTF	.	TRBV19	TRBJ1-2	TRBD1
TGTGCCAGCAGTGTCGCCGGGACAGGAAGGAACCAGCCCCAGCATTTT	CASSVAGTGRNQPQHF	.	TRBV27	TRBJ1-5	TRBD1
TGTGCCAGCAGTTTAGACAGTGCAGCGAACTACGAGCAGTACTTC	CASSLDSAANYEQYF	.	TRBV28	TRBJ2-7	.